Presented here are 5 T cell receptor beta chains from one specimen sequenced in a study of Ad26.COV2.S vaccination and SARS-CoV-2 variants. Indicated treatment: 19 received Ad26.COV2.S at low or high dose, single or two shots; about 5 received placebo; per-sample allocation not given. Specimen acquisition occurred on day 63 following the initial vaccine or placebo injection. This table comes from immunoSEQ multiplex PCR, and its TCRdb copy is limited to in-frame clones, with some not included. This repertoire shows about 350,000 clones, around 90% found once; its top ten account for roughly 6%. The sample here was peripheral blood, taken in a trial of Ad26.COV2.S vaccine versus placebo. The receptors come from a person between 18 and 60 years old who received the Ad26.COV2.S COVID-19 vaccine or a placebo.

This clone was seen once. The chain is built from TRBV5-1 and TRBJ1-2; 7 bases are shared with TRBD1. V shed 3 bases, J shed 4 bases, and the junction held 9 bases outside the gene matches. Germline lookup yields CDR1 SGHRS and CDR2 YFSETQ. There are 15 residues in the CDR3. The CDR3 region has the DNA TGCGCCAGCAGCTCTACAGGGGAGGTCTCCTATGGCTACACCTTC. Protein sequence: CASSSTGEVSYGYTF.

This chain connects TRBV7-8 to TRBJ2-2; D is undetermined. V was pared by 3 bases and J by 6 bases, with 5 bases between. CDR3 length: 12 amino acids. Per the germline V gene, CDR1 is SGHVS and CDR2 is FQNEAQ. The CDR3 region is CASSLWAGELFF. CDR3 in DNA: TGTGCCAGCAGCTTGTGGGCCGGGGAGCTGTTTTTT.

A single count supports this clone. The chain joins TRBV7-2 to TRBJ1-4; D unclear. The length of the CDR3 is 15 residues. From germline, CDR1 is SGHTA and CDR2 FQGNSA. Deletions cut 1 base from V and 8 bases from J, with 14 bases between. CDR3 sequence: CASSLGGISGEKLFF. Written as DNA, the CDR3 is TGTGCCAGCAGCTTAGGGGGTATTTCAGGCGAAAAACTGTTTTTT. Based on the CDR3 plus reference TRBV7-2 and TRBJ1-4, the full variable domain is GAGVSQSPSNKVTEKGKDVELRCDPISGHTALYWYRQSLGQGLEFLIYFQGNSAPDKSGLPSDRFSAERTGGSVSTLTIQRTQQEDSAVYLCASSLGGISGEKLFFGSGTQLSVL.

This chain uses TRBV14 with TRBJ2-7; the D call may be TRBD1 or TRBD2 (5 bases each). The ends were cut back, 1 base at V and 3 bases at J, with 19 bases in the middle. This CDR3 contains 17 residues. Per the germline V gene, CDR1 is SGHDN and CDR2 is FVKESK. In nucleotides, the CDR3 is TGTGCCAGCAGCCAAGTGCTAGTAGCGTTAAGGGGCTACGAGCAGTACTTC. Protein product: CASSQVLVALRGYEQYF.

This clone was observed once. The CDR3 sequence: CASSLLAGMTDTQYF. Here the CDR3 DNA reads TGTGCCAGCAGTTTATTGGCGGGGATGACAGATACGCAGTATTTT. J is TRBJ2-3 and V is TRBV28, with D perhaps matching TRBD2 (6 bases). Trimming removed 1 base from V and 3 bases from J, with 11 bases in between. The CDR3 is 15 amino acids. Looked up from germline, CDR1 is MDHEN and CDR2 is SYDVKM.